A single sample gave rise to the 15 T cell receptor beta chains below, sequenced in a study of shared clonotypes between healthy human individuals. Using immunoSEQ multiplex PCR, the repertoire was profiled, and TCRdb retains in-frame clones only, with some absent. The data hold a few million clones, with approximately 90% observed a single time. The sample comprised naive CD4+ T cells from PBMCs. Sample subset: CD45RA+ positively selected. These receptors originate from a man between 18 and 35 years old in good health. Some clones in this sample may be carry-over from other donors' samples.

The rearrangement links TRBV28 to TRBJ2-7; TRBD1 aligns across 9 bases. The junction had 14 bases not matched to a gene; V was cut back by 7 bases and J by 7 bases. The germline V gene has CDR1 MDHEN and CDR2 SYDVKM. This CDR3 comprises 15 residues. In DNA form, the CDR3 reads TGTGCCAGCACCACCCCGGGACAGGGAACCACAGAGCAGTACTTC. Its protein product is CASTTPGQGTTEQYF.

The J gene is TRBJ1-3, the V gene TRBV28, with a possible D match to TRBD1 (5 bases). This CDR3 is 15 amino acids long. CDR1 is MDHEN, CDR2 SYDVKM, per germline. Deletions cut 6 bases from V and 5 bases from J, with 17 bases between. The CDR3 loop reads CASRTGREGRNTIYF. The CDR3 DNA is TGTGCCAGCAGAACTGGACGGGAGGGGAGAAACACCATATATTTT.

The chain uses TRBV25-1 and TRBJ1-5, with 8 bases identical to TRBD1. The ends lost 3 bases at V and 4 bases at J; junction bases unmatched: 5. The CDR3 has 15 amino acids. Germline values: CDR1 MGHDK, CDR2 SYGVNS. CDR3 sequence (DNA): TGTGCCAGCAGTGAGGGCGACAGGGGTAATCAGCCCCAGCATTTT. Residues: CASSEGDRGNQPQHF.

This clone came up once. The CDR3 spells CASSAQSFYEQYF. In DNA form, the CDR3 reads TGTGCCAGCAGCGCCCAATCGTTCTACGAGCAGTACTTC. The chain has TRBV14 and TRBJ2-7; D is ambiguous. Trimming took 5 bases from V and 3 from J, leaving 11 bases between them. Germline CDR1 SGHDN, CDR2 FVKESK. The CDR3 totals 13 residues.

The CDR3 loop reads CASSPTGETYGYTF. The CDR3 DNA reads TGTGCCAGCAGCCCGACAGGGGAGACCTATGGCTACACCTTC. V is TRBV5-4 and J is TRBJ1-2; 8 bases map to TRBD1. Trimming at V came to 4 bases and at J to 4 bases, leaving 6 bases not matched to a gene. CDR1 and CDR2 from the germline V gene are SGHNT and YYREEE (reference sequence). This CDR3 contains 14 residues.

The CDR3 here is CASSLGFPSYNSPLHF. Here the CDR3 DNA reads TGTGCCAGCAGTTTAGGATTCCCGTCCTATAATTCACCCCTCCACTTT. The chain recombines TRBV28 with TRBJ1-6, with D unresolved. The CDR3 length is 16 residues. Germline V gene lookup returns CDR1 MDHEN and CDR2 SYDVKM. With 2 bases removed from V and 1 base from J, the gap between germline ends came to 9 bases.

Notes on this clone: The same CDR3 is also encoded by other DNA sequences in this sample. This chain links TRBV18 with TRBJ2-7; D uncertain. Trimming shortened V by 0 bases and J by 1 base, and 4 bases separated the two germline ends. CDR3 size: 13 residues. Germline CDR1 reads KGHSH; CDR2 reads LQKENI. The CDR3 sequence: CASSPPESYEQYF. Written as DNA, the CDR3 is TGTGCCAGCTCACCACCGGAATCCTACGAGCAGTACTTC. Full variable domain (outside the CDR3, taken from reference TRBV18 and TRBJ2-7): NAGVMQNPRHLVRRRGQEARLRCSPMKGHSHVYWYRQLPEEGLKFMVYLQKENIIDESGMPKERFSAEFPKEGPSILRIQQVVRGDSAAYFCASSPPESYEQYFGPGTRLTVT.

A word on this clone: This sample includes further DNA sequences coding for the same CDR3. This chain uses TRBV5-4 with TRBJ2-3; 16 bases align to TRBD2. CDR1 and CDR2 from the germline V gene are SGHNT and YYREEE (reference sequence). V dropped 4 bases and J dropped 6; count of bases not matched to a gene: 5. The CDR3 length is 16 residues. This CDR3 reads CASSLGLAGGPDTQYF. The CDR3 nucleotides are TGTGCCAGCAGCCTGGGACTAGCGGGAGGGCCGGATACGCAGTATTTT.

This clone came up once. This sequence joins TRBV5-4 and TRBJ2-7, with a possible D match to TRBD1 (6 bases). This CDR3 spans 12 amino acids. V was trimmed by 10 bases and J by 3 bases, leaving 14 bases between them. From germline, CDR1 is SGHNT and CDR2 YYREEE (reference sequence). CDR3 residues: CAEGNRDYEQYF. Written as DNA, the CDR3 is TGTGCCGAAGGGAACAGGGACTACGAGCAGTACTTC.

This chain connects TRBV30 to TRBJ1-1; TRBD1 aligns across 11 bases. The CDR3 has 14 amino acids. Unmatched junction bases numbered 8, after V lost 4 bases and J lost 7 bases. CDR1 GTSNPN and CDR2 SVGIG come from the germline V gene (reference sequence). CDR3 amino acids: CAWTGQGTGGEAFF. CDR3 coding DNA: TGTGCCTGGACCGGACAAGGGACAGGGGGTGAAGCTTTCTTT.

This clone was detected only a few times. This rearrangement joins TRBV5-5 to TRBJ1-1; 9 positions match TRBD1. After removal of 4 bases from V and 4 bases from J, the junction contained 8 bases not matched to a gene. Germline V gene data show CDR1 as SGHKS and CDR2 as YYEKEE (reference sequence). CDR3 length: 15 residues. The CDR3 sequence is CASSRDRAMGTEAFF. Here the CDR3 DNA reads TGTGCCAGCAGCAGGGACAGGGCCATGGGCACTGAAGCTTTCTTT.

V and J are TRBV7-2 and TRBJ1-5; no reliable D call. Germline V lookup: CDR1 SGHTA, CDR2 FQGNSA. Trimming removed 1 base from V and 2 bases from J, with 15 bases in between. The CDR3 consists of 17 residues. CDR3 region: CASSLGPPTGGNQPQHF. The CDR3 DNA reads TGTGCCAGCAGCTTAGGCCCGCCTACCGGGGGCAATCAGCCCCAGCATTTT.

The genes are TRBV7-9 and TRBJ2-3; the D gene is possibly TRBD2 (6 bases). Germline CDR1 is SEHNR and CDR2 is FQNEAQ (reference sequence). This CDR3 comprises 14 residues. V was pared by 5 bases and J by 0 bases, with 9 bases between. CDR3 bases: TGTGCCAGCAGCCAAGGGACTAGCACAGATACGCAGTATTTT. Translating gives CASSQGTSTDTQYF.

The gene calls are TRBV7-2 and TRBJ2-5; D gene ambiguous. Germline values: CDR1 SGHTA, CDR2 FQGNSA. V lost 5 bases and J 5 bases, leaving 12 bases between the germline ends. CDR3 length equals 13 residues. DNA of the CDR3: TGTGCCAGCAGCACACACCCCCTGGAGACCCAGTACTTC. This codes for CASSTHPLETQYF.

The CDR3 region has the DNA TGCGCCAGCAGCGCGTCCGGGACAGGAATCGATGGCTACACCTTC. Amino acid sequence: CASSASGTGIDGYTF. This sequence joins TRBV4-1 and TRBJ1-2; 8 bases fit TRBD1. The trim removed 5 bases at V and 6 bases at J, leaving 11 bases unmatched. The CDR3 contains 15 residues. Per germline, CDR1 MGHRA and CDR2 YSYEKL.